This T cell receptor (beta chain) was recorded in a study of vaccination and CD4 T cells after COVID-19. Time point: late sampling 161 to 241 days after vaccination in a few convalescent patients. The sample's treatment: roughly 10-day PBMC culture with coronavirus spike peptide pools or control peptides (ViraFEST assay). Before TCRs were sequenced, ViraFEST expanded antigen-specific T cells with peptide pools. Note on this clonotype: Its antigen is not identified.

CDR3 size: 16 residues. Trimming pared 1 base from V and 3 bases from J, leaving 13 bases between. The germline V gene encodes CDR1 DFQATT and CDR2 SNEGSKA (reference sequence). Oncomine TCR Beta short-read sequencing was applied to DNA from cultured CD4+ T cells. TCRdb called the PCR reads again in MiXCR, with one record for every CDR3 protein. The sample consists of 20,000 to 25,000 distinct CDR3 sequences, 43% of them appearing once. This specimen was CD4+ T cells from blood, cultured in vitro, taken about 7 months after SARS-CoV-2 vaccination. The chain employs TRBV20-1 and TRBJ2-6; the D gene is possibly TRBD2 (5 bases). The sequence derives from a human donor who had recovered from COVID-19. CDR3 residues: CSARVAGEGGANVLTF. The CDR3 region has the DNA TGCAGTGCTAGAGTCGCCGGGGAAGGTGGGGCCAACGTCCTGACTTTC.